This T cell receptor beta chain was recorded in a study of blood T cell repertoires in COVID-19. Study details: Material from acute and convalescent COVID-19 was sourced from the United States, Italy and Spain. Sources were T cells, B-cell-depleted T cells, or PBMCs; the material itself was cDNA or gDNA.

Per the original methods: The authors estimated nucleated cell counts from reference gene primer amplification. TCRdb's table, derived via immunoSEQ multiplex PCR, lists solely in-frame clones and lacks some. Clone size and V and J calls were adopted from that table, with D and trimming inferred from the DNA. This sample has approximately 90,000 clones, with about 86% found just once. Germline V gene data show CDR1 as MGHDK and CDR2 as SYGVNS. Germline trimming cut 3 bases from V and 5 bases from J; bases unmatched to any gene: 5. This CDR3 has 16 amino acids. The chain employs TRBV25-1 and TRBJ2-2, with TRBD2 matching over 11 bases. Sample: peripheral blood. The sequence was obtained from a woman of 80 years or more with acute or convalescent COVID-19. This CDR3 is CASSDPSGGPTGELFF. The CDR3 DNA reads TGTGCCAGCAGTGACCCTAGCGGGGGGCCAACCGGGGAGCTGTTTTTT.